This is a list of T cell receptor beta chains from one sample in a study of chemoradiotherapy in HPV16-positive cancers. The table came from immunoSEQ multiplex PCR; TCRdb's copy has only in-frame clones and leaves some out. This sample carries roughly 20,000 clones, about four fifths of them seen once, and the ten largest clones take roughly 3.7%. The sequencing used blood, collected from a patient who underwent chemoradiotherapy. The source of these receptors is a human donor with HPV-associated anogenital cancer. The CDR3 runs from the conserved cysteine through the conserved F or W. The D gene is left open where the match is weak. Some rows have no size entry. The others give once, few or many, or a class for an expanded clone.

v_call	d_call	j_call	clone_size	cdr3_aa	cdr3_nt
TRBV6-1	NA	TRBJ1-5	NA	CASSVERGNQPQHF	TGTGCCAGCAGTGTAGAGAGGGGCAATCAGCCCCAGCATTTT
TRBV2	NA	TRBJ1-1	NA	CASSPGRNTEAFF	TGTGCCAGCAGCCCGGGGAGAAACACTGAAGCTTTCTTT
TRBV6-5	TRBD2	TRBJ2-1	NA	CASSYRTSGGRFF	TGTGCCAGCAGTTACCGGACTAGCGGGGGGCGGTTCTTC
TRBV27	TRBD1	TRBJ1-2	NA	CASSPRTPRDRVGYTF	TGTGCCAGCAGTCCTAGAACGCCCCGGGACAGGGTTGGCTACACCTTC
TRBV7-2	NA	TRBJ1-2	NA	CASSLAVGEGVGYTF	TGTGCCAGCAGCCTAGCTGTAGGGGAGGGGGTCGGCTACACCTTC
TRBV7-8	NA	TRBJ2-7	NA	CASSSTSYEQYF	TGTGCCAGCAGCTCAACCTCCTACGAGCAGTACTTC
TRBV19	NA	TRBJ1-2	few	CASSREGNGYTF	TGTGCCAGTAGTAGGGAGGGGAATGGCTACACCTTC
TRBV7-2	NA	TRBJ1-2	once	CASSPRDLGVGGYTF	TGTGCCAGCAGCCCTCGGGACCTGGGAGTAGGTGGCTACACCTTC
TRBV27	NA	TRBJ2-7	NA	CASEEKGEQYF	TGTGCCAGCGAGGAGAAGGGCGAGCAGTACTTC
TRBV6-1	TRBD1	TRBJ1-6	NA	CASSTRTGGNSPLHF	TGTGCCAGCAGTACACGGACAGGGGGGAATTCACCCCTCCACTTT
TRBV5-6	NA	TRBJ2-7	NA	CASRGSSYEQYF	TGTGCCAGCAGGGGTAGCTCCTACGAGCAGTACTTC
TRBV6-1	NA	TRBJ2-2	NA	CASPRAGDTGELFF	TGTGCCAGCCCCCGGGCAGGGGACACCGGGGAGCTGTTTTTT
TRBV7-2	NA	TRBJ2-5	NA	CASSTVQGEETQYF	TGTGCCAGCAGTACGGTTCAAGGCGAAGAGACCCAGTACTTC
TRBV28	NA	TRBJ1-4	NA	CASSQGTNEKLFF	TGTGCCAGCAGTCAGGGGACTAATGAAAAACTGTTTTTT
TRBV9	NA	TRBJ1-4	NA	CASSVVGGDEKLFF	TGTGCCAGCAGCGTAGTCGGAGGGGACGAAAAACTGTTTTTT
TRBV5-1	TRBD1	TRBJ2-7	NA	CASMQGASYEQYF	TGCGCCAGCATGCAGGGGGCCTCCTACGAGCAGTACTTC
TRBV12-2	NA	TRBJ2-5	NA	CASRLSSGTSQETQYF	TGTGCAAGTCGCCTATCATCCGGGACTAGCCAAGAGACCCAGTACTTC
TRBV9	NA	TRBJ1-2	NA	CASSVVPDSHGYTF	TGTGCCAGCAGCGTAGTTCCGGACAGCCATGGCTACACCTTC
TRBV15	NA	TRBJ2-2	NA	CATSRDWAANTGELFF	TGTGCCACCAGCAGAGATTGGGCAGCGAACACCGGGGAGCTGTTTTTT
TRBV14	NA	TRBJ2-7	NA	CASSQESYEQYF	TGTGCCAGCAGCCAAGAATCCTACGAGCAGTACTTC
TRBV5-6	NA	TRBJ1-4	NA	CASSFPGAGEKLFF	TGTGCCAGCAGCTTCCCCGGGGCGGGTGAAAAACTGTTTTTT
TRBV6-1	NA	TRBJ2-5	NA	CASSEWALDVEETQYF	TGTGCCAGCAGTGAATGGGCCTTAGATGTAGAAGAGACCCAGTACTTC
TRBV9	TRBD2	TRBJ2-2	NA	CASSVPSGGSNTGELFF	TGTGCCAGCAGCGTACCTAGCGGGGGATCGAACACCGGGGAGCTGTTTTTT
TRBV5-1	NA	TRBJ2-7	once	CASSITGTRGDEQYF	TGCGCCAGCAGCATTACCGGGACACGGGGTGACGAGCAGTACTTC
TRBV2	TRBD1	TRBJ2-1	NA	CASKGQGLHEQFF	TGTGCCAGCAAGGGACAGGGATTACATGAGCAGTTCTTC
TRBV18	TRBD1	TRBJ1-5	NA	CASSPGQGKNQPQHF	TGTGCCAGCTCACCGGGACAGGGGAAGAATCAGCCCCAGCATTTT
TRBV19	TRBD1	TRBJ1-6	NA	CANSIEPTGGNSPLHF	TGTGCCAATAGTATAGAGCCGACAGGGGGCAATTCACCCCTCCACTTT
TRBV28	NA	TRBJ1-2	NA	CASSFQITTWGYTF	TGTGCCAGCAGTTTCCAGATTACAACCTGGGGCTACACCTTC
TRBV27	NA	TRBJ1-5	NA	CASSPDRPDQPQHF	TGTGCCAGCAGTCCCGACAGGCCCGATCAGCCCCAGCATTTT
TRBV5-1	NA	TRBJ1-4	NA	CASSLFGQLNEKLFF	TGCGCCAGCAGCTTGTTCGGGCAGCTTAATGAAAAACTGTTTTTT
TRBV21-1	NA	TRBJ1-1	once	CASSSRRRRRNTEAFF	TGTGCCAGCAGCTCCCGACGGAGGAGGAGGAACACTGAAGCTTTCTTT
TRBV5-1	NA	TRBJ1-6	NA	CASSLQGIADSPLHF	TGCGCCAGCAGTCTTCAGGGAATAGCAGATTCACCCCTCCACTTT
TRBV5-5	NA	TRBJ2-6	NA	CASSQDGGSGANVLTF	TGTGCCAGCAGCCAAGATGGGGGCTCTGGGGCCAACGTCCTGACTTTC
TRBV5-6	TRBD1	TRBJ2-1	NA	CASSLGDRSYNEQFF	TGTGCCAGCAGCTTGGGGGACAGGAGCTACAATGAGCAGTTCTTC
TRBV6-1	TRBD1	TRBJ1-2	NA	CASKSSDRVNGYTF	TGTGCCAGCAAGAGCTCCGACAGGGTGAATGGCTACACCTTC
TRBV5-1	NA	TRBJ1-1	NA	CASSLGWDTEAFF	TGCGCCAGCAGCTTGGGCTGGGACACTGAAGCTTTCTTT
TRBV10-3	TRBD1	TRBJ1-1	NA	CATQDRETEAFF	TGTGCCACGCAGGACAGGGAGACTGAAGCTTTCTTT
TRBV6-5	NA	TRBJ1-5	NA	CASSFTKGPNQPQHF	TGTGCCAGCAGTTTTACAAAGGGTCCAAATCAGCCCCAGCATTTT
TRBV27	TRBD1	TRBJ1-1	once	CASSFGTGHTEAFF	TGTGCCAGCAGTTTCGGGACAGGGCACACTGAAGCTTTCTTT
TRBV6-5	NA	TRBJ1-5	NA	CASSERQLSPQHF	TGTGCCAGCAGCGAGAGACAGCTCAGCCCCCAGCATTTT
TRBV5-1	TRBD1	TRBJ1-1	NA	CASSLTGADREAFF	TGCGCCAGCAGCCTAACAGGGGCCGACCGTGAAGCTTTCTTT
TRBV18	NA	TRBJ1-5	few	CASSPNREDQPQHF	TGTGCCAGCTCGCCTAACAGGGAGGATCAGCCCCAGCATTTT
TRBV5-1	NA	TRBJ1-5	NA	CASSPGTVDQPQHF	TGCGCCAGCAGCCCCGGGACGGTAGATCAGCCCCAGCATTTT
TRBV7-9	NA	TRBJ1-2	NA	CASSPIDYGYTF	TGTGCCAGCAGCCCTATCGATTATGGCTACACCTTC
TRBV19	NA	TRBJ2-3	NA	CASRKEGVGDTQYF	TGTGCCAGTAGGAAAGAGGGAGTCGGGGATACGCAGTATTTT